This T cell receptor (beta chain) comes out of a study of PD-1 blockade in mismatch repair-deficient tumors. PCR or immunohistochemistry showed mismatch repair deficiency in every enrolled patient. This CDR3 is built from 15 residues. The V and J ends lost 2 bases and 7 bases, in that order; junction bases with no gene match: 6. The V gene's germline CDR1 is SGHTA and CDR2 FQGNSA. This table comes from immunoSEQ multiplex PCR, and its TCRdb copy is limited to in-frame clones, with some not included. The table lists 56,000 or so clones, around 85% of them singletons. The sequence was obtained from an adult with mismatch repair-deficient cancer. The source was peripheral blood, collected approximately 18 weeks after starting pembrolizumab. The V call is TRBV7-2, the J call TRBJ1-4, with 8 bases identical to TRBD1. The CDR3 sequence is CASSLLGQGLEKLFF. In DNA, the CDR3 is TGTGCCAGCAGCTTACTTGGACAGGGTCTTGAAAAACTGTTTTTT.